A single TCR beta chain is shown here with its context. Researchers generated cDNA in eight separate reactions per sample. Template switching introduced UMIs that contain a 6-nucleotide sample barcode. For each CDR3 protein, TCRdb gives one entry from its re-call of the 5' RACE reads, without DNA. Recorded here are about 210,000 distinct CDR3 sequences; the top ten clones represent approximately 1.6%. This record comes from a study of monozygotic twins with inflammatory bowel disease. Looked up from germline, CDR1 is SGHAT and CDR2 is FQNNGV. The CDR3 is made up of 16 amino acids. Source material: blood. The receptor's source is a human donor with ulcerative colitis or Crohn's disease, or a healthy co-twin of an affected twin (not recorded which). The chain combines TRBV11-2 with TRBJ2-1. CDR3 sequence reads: CASKNSRLTSYNEQFF.